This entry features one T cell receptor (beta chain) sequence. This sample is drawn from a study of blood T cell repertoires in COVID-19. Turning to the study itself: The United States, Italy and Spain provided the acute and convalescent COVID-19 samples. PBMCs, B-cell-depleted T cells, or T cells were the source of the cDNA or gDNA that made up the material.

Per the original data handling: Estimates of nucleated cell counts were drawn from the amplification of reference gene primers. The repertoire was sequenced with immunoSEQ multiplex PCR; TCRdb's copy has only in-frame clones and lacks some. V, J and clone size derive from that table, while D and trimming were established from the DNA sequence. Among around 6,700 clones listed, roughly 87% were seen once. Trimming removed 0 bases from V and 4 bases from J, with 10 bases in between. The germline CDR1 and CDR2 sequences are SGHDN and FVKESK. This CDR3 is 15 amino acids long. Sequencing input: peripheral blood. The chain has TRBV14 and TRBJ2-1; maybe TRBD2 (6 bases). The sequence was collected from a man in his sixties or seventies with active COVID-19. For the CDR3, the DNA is TGTGCCAGCAGCCAAGATCCGGGACTTTACAATGAGCAGTTCTTC. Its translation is CASSQDPGLYNEQFF.